This T cell receptor beta chain stems from a study of blood T cell repertoires in COVID-19. On the study more broadly: The United States, Italy and Spain provided the acute and convalescent COVID-19 samples. From T cells, B-cell-depleted T cells, or PBMCs came the material, which was cDNA or gDNA.

The authors' processing: Amplified reference gene primers provided the basis for estimating nucleated cell counts. The protocol was immunoSEQ multiplex PCR, while the TCRdb copy is restricted to in-frame clones and leaves out a portion. D and trimming come from the DNA, and the V and J calls and clone size come from that table. The sample holds under 65,000 clones; roughly 88% are singletons and the top ten take 5.6%. The length of the CDR3 is 14 residues. In germline, CDR1 is SGHNT, CDR2 YYREEE (reference sequence). The germline V and J ends were trimmed by 2 bases and 0 bases, with 9 bases remaining between them.

This chain uses TRBV5-4 with TRBJ2-7, with D maybe TRBD2 (6 bases). Sequencing was done on a sample of peripheral blood. The TCR sequence derives from a woman aged 55-75 years with acute or convalescent COVID-19. In DNA, the CDR3 is TGTGCCAGCAGCTTCGGGACTCTCTCCTACGAGCAGTACTTC. Its protein product is CASSFGTLSYEQYF.